These 24 T cell receptor beta chains were all obtained from the same sample, sequenced in a study of cytomegalovirus exposure and HLA in healthy donors. PCR used 60 Vbeta primers and 13 Jbeta primers. Data came from immunoSEQ multiplex PCR; TCRdb stores just in-frame clones and leaves some out. Of 120,000 or so clones in the sample, approximately 15% are singletons; the top ten hold 1.5% to 2%. The specimen was PBMCs. The receptors here all came from a woman younger than 30 in good health and CMV-seronegative.

A few counts support this clone. In DNA, the CDR3 is TGCGCCAGCACCGAACCGGGACTAGCGGATTACGAGCAGTACTTC. Translation gives CASTEPGLADYEQYF. The rearrangement links TRBV5-1 to TRBJ2-7, with 11 positions matching TRBD2. The V gene's germline CDR1 is SGHRS and CDR2 YFSETQ. This CDR3 is 15 amino acids long. V gave up 6 bases and J gave up 4 bases; unmatched junction bases: 9.

The rearrangement uses TRBV7-8 and TRBJ2-5; 9 positions match TRBD1. Germline CDR1 SGHVS, CDR2 FQNEAQ. The CDR3 runs 16 residues. With V trimmed by 2 bases and J by 4 bases, 8 bases remained unmatched. Here the CDR3 reads CASSLLRQGVGETQYF. The CDR3 nucleotides read TGTGCCAGCAGCTTACTGCGACAGGGGGTTGGAGAGACCCAGTACTTC.

The chain couples TRBV5-8 to TRBJ2-3; D is perhaps TRBD2 (5 bases). The V gene lost 1 base and the J gene lost 0 bases, with 15 bases spanning the gap. The CDR3 consists of 17 residues. The germline V gene encodes CDR1 SGHTS and CDR2 YDEGEE. The CDR3 nucleotides are TGTGCCAGCAGCTTGACGGGGTCGACGTGGAGCACAGATACGCAGTATTTT. Translating gives CASSLTGSTWSTDTQYF.

The CDR3 sequence: CASSQITGGLGEQFF. For the CDR3, the DNA is TGTGCCAGCAGCCAAATTACGGGAGGTCTTGGTGAGCAGTTCTTC. The rearrangement joins TRBV14 to TRBJ2-1, with 7 bases fitting TRBD2. The CDR3 loop spans 15 amino acids. Per the germline V gene, CDR1 is SGHDN and CDR2 is FVKESK. The V and J ends lost 2 bases and 9 bases, in that order; junction bases with no gene match: 10.

The chain couples TRBV5-6 to TRBJ1-3; D is undetermined. The ends were cut back, 4 bases at V and 4 bases at J, with 9 bases in the middle. Germline V gives CDR1 SGHDT, CDR2 YYEEEE. The CDR3 runs 13 residues. The CDR3 region has the DNA TGTGCCAGCAGCCTCCGTCCGGGAAACACCATATATTTT. As protein: CASSLRPGNTIYF.

This chain uses TRBV11-2 with TRBJ1-5; possible D gene TRBD1, 5 bases. This CDR3 comprises 15 residues. Germline loops: CDR1 SGHAT, CDR2 FQNNGV. V shed 5 bases and J shed 5 bases, with 16 bases lying between them. This CDR3 is CASSAGGGPDQPQHF. DNA of the CDR3: TGTGCCAGCAGCGCCGGCGGGGGACCGGATCAGCCCCAGCATTTT.

The chain employs TRBV7-3 and TRBJ1-5; 10 bases align to TRBD1. Germline values: CDR1 SGHTA, CDR2 FQGTGA. The CDR3 runs to 15 residues. V lost 0 bases and J lost 8; bases outside the gene matches: 4. CDR3 region: CASSLTGTGVEPQHF. The DNA of the CDR3 is TGTGCCAGCAGCTTAACCGGGACAGGGGTTGAGCCCCAGCATTTT.

The rearrangement links TRBV18 to TRBJ2-5; D possibly corresponds to TRBD2 (6 bases). V gave up 1 base and J gave up 7 bases, with 10 bases separating them. The CDR3 has 13 residues. From germline, CDR1 is KGHSH and CDR2 LQKENI. Here the CDR3 reads CASSPREAVTQYF. Here the CDR3 DNA reads TGTGCCAGCTCACCACGGGAGGCGGTGACCCAGTACTTC.

This clone was observed a few times. This chain connects TRBV30 to TRBJ1-6; D remains unclear. The CDR3 covers 13 residues. CDR1 and CDR2 (germline): GTSNPN, SVGIG (reference sequence). Trimming removed 4 bases from V and 5 bases from J, with 9 bases in between. The DNA for the CDR3 is TGTGCCTGGACAGCGGGAGATAATTCACCCCTCCACTTT. Encoded protein: CAWTAGDNSPLHF.

The CDR3 DNA sequence: TGTGCCATCAGTGATGGGGGGAAACATGAAAAACTGTTTTTT. This gives the protein CAISDGGKHEKLFF. The rearrangement joins TRBV10-3 to TRBJ1-4, with D maybe TRBD1 (5 bases). Germline V CDR1 and CDR2: ENHRY, SYGVKD. This CDR3 is 14 amino acids long. V lost 3 bases and J 6 bases, leaving 11 bases between the germline ends.

The chain employs TRBV27 and TRBJ2-1, with a tentative D call TRBD2 (6 bases). Germline V gene data show CDR1 as MNHEY and CDR2 as SMNVEV (reference sequence). The CDR3 is made up of 12 amino acids. Trimming pared 6 bases from V and 4 bases from J, leaving 7 bases between. CDR3 residues: CASRGLYNEQFF. Written as DNA, the CDR3 is TGTGCCAGCAGGGGACTTTACAATGAGCAGTTCTTC.

DNA of the CDR3: TGTGCCAGCAGTGAAGGGACTAGCGGGAGCAATGAGCAGTTCTTC. Encoded protein: CASSEGTSGSNEQFF. The chain recombines TRBV6-1 with TRBJ2-1; 13 bases map to TRBD2. The CDR3 contains 15 residues. V trimming: 1 base; J trimming: 6 bases; junction bases outside the gene matches: 0. The V gene's germline CDR1 is MNHNS and CDR2 SASEGT.

This clone was seen more than once but under ten times. V usage is TRBV5-1 and J usage is TRBJ2-7, with 9 positions matching TRBD2. In germline, CDR1 is SGHRS, CDR2 YFSETQ. V dropped 5 bases and J dropped 2; count of bases not matched to a gene: 8. This CDR3 has 15 amino acids. The chain's CDR3 is CASSRAGLAPYEQYF. The CDR3 nucleotides read TGCGCCAGCAGTCGGGCGGGACTAGCCCCCTACGAGCAGTACTTC.

This clone was found a few times. The chain carries TRBV29-1 and TRBJ2-7; 9 nucleotides match TRBD2. There are 13 residues in the CDR3. After removal of 7 bases from V and 2 bases from J, the junction contained 6 bases not matched to a gene. Germline CDR1 is SQVTM and CDR2 is ANQGSEA. CDR3 loop: CSGVTSGAYEQYF. CDR3 sequence (DNA): TGCAGCGGCGTGACTAGCGGAGCCTACGAGCAGTACTTC.

The gene calls are TRBV28 and TRBJ2-1; 13 bases are shared with TRBD2. Germline V gene data show CDR1 as MDHEN and CDR2 as SYDVKM. With V trimmed by 5 bases and J by 4 bases, 5 bases remained unmatched. The CDR3 has 16 residues. DNA of the CDR3: TGTGCCAGCAGTCGACTAGCGGGGGGATTTTACAATGAGCAGTTCTTC. This translates into CASSRLAGGFYNEQFF.

The chain joins TRBV6-5 to TRBJ2-1, with 9 nucleotides matching TRBD2. CDR1 is MNHEY and CDR2 is SVGAGI in the germline V gene. V lost 3 bases to trimming and J lost 5 bases; unmatched junction nucleotides: 8. This CDR3 contains 16 residues. The CDR3, as DNA: TGTGCCAGCAGTTATTTGGCGGGAGGGTTAAACAATGAGCAGTTCTTC. It encodes CASSYLAGGLNNEQFF.

The rearrangement links TRBV4-3 to TRBJ1-1; no definite D call. Germline CDR1 reads LGHNA; CDR2 reads YSLEER. The CDR3 runs 15 residues. Trimming left V 0 bases short and J 6 bases short, with 14 bases between. The chain's CDR3 is CASSQDYGGRSEAFF. The CDR3 DNA reads TGCGCCAGCAGCCAAGATTACGGAGGGAGGTCTGAAGCTTTCTTT.

This clone turned up a few times. The genes are TRBV10-1 and TRBJ2-2; D perhaps matches TRBD2 (6 bases). Trimming left V 3 bases short and J 1 base short, with 12 bases between. Germline CDR1 reads WNHNN; CDR2 reads SYGVQD (reference sequence). CDR3 length equals 16 residues. For the CDR3, the DNA is TGCGCCAGCAGTGATTTGGGCGGGATGAACACCGGGGAGCTGTTTTTT. Protein sequence: CASSDLGGMNTGELFF.

The V call is TRBV6-6, the J call TRBJ1-2; D is possibly TRBD1 (6 bases). Trimming pared 4 bases from V and 2 bases from J, leaving 8 bases between. The CDR3 is 13 residues long. Per the germline V gene, CDR1 is MNHNY and CDR2 is SVGAGI (reference sequence). As DNA, the CDR3 is TGTGCCAGCAGTTCGACAGGAAACTATGGCTACACCTTC. Translating it yields CASSSTGNYGYTF.

CDR3 residues: CASSELGTANTEAFF. Here the CDR3 DNA reads TGTGCCAGCAGCGAGTTGGGGACAGCGAACACTGAAGCTTTCTTT. The rearrangement joins TRBV5-5 to TRBJ1-1; 7 nucleotides line up with TRBD1. After removal of 4 bases from V and 1 base from J, the junction contained 7 bases not matched to a gene. In germline, CDR1 is SGHKS, CDR2 YYEKEE (reference sequence). This CDR3 spans 15 amino acids. Full variable domain (rest looked up from reference TRBV5-5 and TRBJ1-1): DAGVTQSPTHLIKTRGQQVTLRCSPISGHKSVSWYQQVLGQGPQFIFQYYEKEERGRGNFPDRFSARQFPNYSSELNVNALLLGDSALYLCASSELGTANTEAFFGQGTRLTVV.

The J gene is TRBJ2-3, the V gene TRBV4-2; TRBD2 might be the D (5 bases). This CDR3 spans 14 amino acids. Trimming shortened V by 2 bases and J by 8 bases, and 14 bases separated the two germline ends. Germline lookup yields CDR1 LGHNA and CDR2 YNFKEQ. For the CDR3, the DNA is TGTGCCAGCAGCCAACGAACTACCGAGGGTACGCAGTATTTT. Its protein is CASSQRTTEGTQYF.

The chain recombines TRBV4-1 with TRBJ1-6; the match to TRBD1 covers 9 bases. This CDR3 is 16 amino acids long. V gave up 2 bases and J gave up 2 bases; unmatched junction bases: 1. CDR1 is MGHRA and CDR2 is YSYEKL in the germline V gene. The CDR3 protein is CASSQRDRAYNSPLHF. In nucleotides, the CDR3 is TGCGCCAGCAGCCAACGGGACAGGGCCTATAATTCACCCCTCCACTTT.

This clone came up a few times. V usage is TRBV4-2 and J usage is TRBJ1-5, with TRBD1 matching 7 bases. The germline V gene encodes CDR1 LGHNA and CDR2 YNFKEQ. The V segment lost 2 bases and the J segment 1 base; nucleotides outside the gene matches: 5. CDR3 size: 16 residues. Here the CDR3 reads CASSQTDRVSNQPQHF. Here the CDR3 DNA reads TGTGCCAGCAGCCAAACTGACAGGGTGAGCAATCAGCCCCAGCATTTT.

This clone showed up many times. The chain couples TRBV5-5 to TRBJ2-1; 8 bases align to TRBD1. There are 15 residues in the CDR3. The V gene's germline CDR1 is SGHKS and CDR2 YYEKEE (reference sequence). With V trimmed by 4 bases and J by 12 bases, 15 bases remained unmatched. CDR3 in amino acids: CASSPGGASLNGQFF. The CDR3 DNA follows: TGTGCCAGCAGCCCAGGGGGCGCGAGCTTGAACGGGCAGTTCTTC.